Detailed here is one TCR beta chain. Its binding antigen is unknown. No much larger clone exists at a distance of one base, and base qualities are not known. V and J are trimmed by 7 bases and 9 bases, and the gene matches miss 18 bases of the junction. CDR1 and CDR2 (LNHDA, SQIVND) derive from the germline V gene (reference sequence). The CDR3 measures 16 amino acids from cysteine to phenylalanine. The only DNA kept is the CDR3, 48 bases in frame from the first base. This entry comes from a study of blood T cell repertoires in COVID-19 (dated by TCRdb to 2020 to 2022). As for the study more broadly: The collaborator samples originated in the United States, Italy and Spain and spanned the acute and convalescent phases of COVID-19. The prospective study material was composed of cDNA or gDNA derived from T cells, B-cell-depleted T cells, or PBMCs. The samples were drawn from the first 160 participants of the ongoing ImmuneRACE study and from some 1,300 subjects provided by 6 global collaborators. The dataset comprised deeply sampled blood TCRbeta repertoires from subjects exposed to, actively infected with, or recovered from COVID-19. The repertoires were made available in a free public database intended to serve as a resource for research on the immune response to SARS-CoV-2. Sample metadata almost always included a de-identified subject ID, COVID-19 status, age in years and sex. Where available, HLA class I and class II types were obtained from metadata supplied by the sample provider rather than from assay-based typing. Broader findings and caveats from the paper: The amount of clinical and demographic metadata varied by source and participant and was provided uncurated.

The collaborating institutions used their own protocols to collect whole blood in K2EDTA tubes. For TCRbeta analysis, collaborators shipped samples in one of three forms: frozen whole blood, isolated PBMCs, or DNA extracted from either of those sample types. TCRbeta CDR3 regions were amplified from genomic DNA using the immunoSEQ Assay, a bias-controlled multiplex PCR. The published analysis was carried out like this. The number of nucleated cells in each sample was estimated from the amplification of reference gene primers within the assay. To quantify the absolute abundance of each unique TCRbeta CDR3 rearrangement, sequence reads were collapsed and filtered. For each sample, productive Simpson clonality was calculated as the square root of Simpson's diversity index over productive rearrangements. The source is immuneACCESS, and TCRdb retained only in-frame sequences with V and J called. Part of the clones is not carried over; for the studies checked, unresolved V genes explain less than half of this, and the remainder is unexplained. Clone size and the V and J calls come from that table; the DNA yielded D and trimming. The sample profile shows about 130,000 clones; more than 75% of them were found once. The ten most abundant clones make up 3.5% to 4.5% of the sample.

The material sequenced was peripheral blood. The rearranged chain carries TRBV19 and TRBJ1-5; 7 junctional bases match TRBD1. The TCR sequence derives from a woman between 55 and 75 years old with acute or convalescent COVID-19. The DNA sequence follows: TGTGCCAGTAAAGGGGGCCAGGCAAGAGGATTGTGGCCCCAGCATTTT. This encodes CASKGGQARGLWPQHF.